One sample yielded the 24 T cell receptor beta chains listed below, sequenced in a study of cytomegalovirus exposure and HLA in healthy donors. PCR was performed using 60 Vbeta and 13 Jbeta primers. Measured with immunoSEQ multiplex PCR; TCRdb has only the in-frame clones, and not every one. The sample shows more than 120,000 clones, roughly 80% of them seen only once. Sequencing was carried out using PBMCs. These receptors were collected from a woman aged 25 to 45 in good health and CMV-seronegative.

This chain links TRBV10-1 with TRBJ1-2; no clear D. The CDR3 consists of 13 residues. The V gene's germline CDR1 is WNHNN and CDR2 SYGVQD (reference sequence). V was shortened by 5 bases and J by 2 bases, with 9 bases between the two germline ends. CDR3 region: CASSPDGNYGYTF. The CDR3 coding sequence is TGCGCCAGCAGTCCTGACGGGAACTATGGCTACACCTTC.

The chain combines TRBV19 with TRBJ1-2; D unclear. This CDR3 is built from 12 residues. Looked up from germline, CDR1 is LNHDA and CDR2 is SQIVND (reference sequence). Deletions cut 6 bases from V and 2 bases from J, with 7 bases between. DNA of the CDR3: TGTGCCAGTAGACACAGAAACTATGGCTACACCTTC. Translated: CASRHRNYGYTF.

The chain carries TRBV4-1 and TRBJ1-1; D is perhaps TRBD1 (6 bases). V dropped 5 bases and J dropped 2 bases, with 15 bases sitting between them. The CDR3 is 15 amino acids. Looked up from germline, CDR1 is MGHRA and CDR2 is YSYEKL. The CDR3 here is CASSFFGQSNTEAFF. The CDR3 DNA follows: TGCGCCAGCAGCTTCTTCGGACAGAGCAACACTGAAGCTTTCTTT.

This sequence joins TRBV10-3 and TRBJ1-3, with unresolved D. CDR1 is ENHRY and CDR2 is SYGVKD in the germline V gene. The CDR3 loop spans 14 amino acids. Trimming took 6 bases from V and 2 from J, leaving 11 bases between them. In DNA form, the CDR3 reads TGTGCCATCAGGGGAGAAAACACTGGAAACACCATATATTTT. Its translation is CAIRGENTGNTIYF.

The chain has TRBV7-8 and TRBJ1-1; no clear D. Germline V CDR1 and CDR2: SGHVS, FQNEAQ. The germline V and J ends were trimmed by 5 bases and 1 base, with 11 bases remaining between them. The CDR3 is made up of 14 amino acids. The CDR3 DNA reads TGTGCCAGCAGCCCTCATACAGAGAACACTGAAGCTTTCTTT. It codes for CASSPHTENTEAFF.

The genes are TRBV5-1 and TRBJ2-3; D perhaps matches TRBD2 (5 bases). This CDR3 has 15 residues. The germline V gene has CDR1 SGHRS and CDR2 YFSETQ. Trimming removed 1 base at V and 4 bases at J, with 13 bases between. The CDR3 DNA reads TGCGCCAGCAGCTTGCAACGGGGTATCTCAGATACGCAGTATTTT. This gives the protein CASSLQRGISDTQYF.

The rearrangement uses TRBV5-1 and TRBJ2-1; 9 bases fit TRBD1. CDR3 size: 16 residues. Germline V gives CDR1 SGHRS, CDR2 YFSETQ. After removal of 4 bases from V and 2 bases from J, the junction contained 7 bases not matched to a gene. CDR3 sequence: CASSGTGLLAYNEQFF. CDR3 nucleotides: TGCGCCAGCAGCGGGACAGGGTTACTTGCCTACAATGAGCAGTTCTTC. The entire variable domain, with the rest obtained from reference TRBV5-1 and TRBJ2-1, is as follows: KAGVTQTPRYLIKTRGQQVTLSCSPISGHRSVSWYQQTPGQGLQFLFEYFSETQRNKGNFPGRFSGRQFSNSRSEMNVSTLELGDSALYLCASSGTGLLAYNEQFFGPGTRLTVL.

This chain links TRBV28 with TRBJ2-2, with no clear D. Trimming stripped 5 bases from V and 3 bases from J, with 19 bases between. The germline gives CDR1 MDHEN, CDR2 SYDVKM. This CDR3 spans 17 amino acids. As DNA, the CDR3 is TGTGCCAGCAGTCCCACCCTTTCCAGCGCCGACACCGGGGAGCTGTTTTTT. This sequence encodes CASSPTLSSADTGELFF. Looking up the rest from reference TRBV28 and TRBJ2-2 gives the full variable domain: DVKVTQSSRYLVKRTGEKVFLECVQDMDHENMFWYRQDPGLGLRLIYFSYDVKMKEKGDIPEGYSVSREKKERFSLILESASTNQTSMYLCASSPTLSSADTGELFFGEGSRLTVL.

This clone was observed once. V is TRBV5-4 and J is TRBJ1-2; tentative D call: TRBD1 (5 bases). The V end was cut by 4 bases, the J end by 3 bases, with 19 bases between. The CDR3 loop spans 16 amino acids. Germline-derived CDR1 and CDR2 are SGHNT and YYREEE (reference sequence). CDR3 sequence (DNA): TGTGCCAGCAGCGGGGGGAGTGCGACTTTGGACTATGGCTACACCTTC. It is translated as CASSGGSATLDYGYTF.

This chain links TRBV19 with TRBJ2-3, with 9 bases fitting TRBD1. The CDR3 totals 15 residues. The germline V gene encodes CDR1 LNHDA and CDR2 SQIVND (reference sequence). V was pared by 4 bases and J by 0 bases, with 2 bases of the junction left unmatched. The CDR3 DNA sequence: TGTGCCAGTAGTACCGGACAGGGGAGCACAGATACGCAGTATTTT. This encodes CASSTGQGSTDTQYF.

The chain couples TRBV7-8 to TRBJ2-1; D perhaps matches TRBD2 (5 bases). The germline CDR1 and CDR2 sequences are SGHVS and FQNEAQ. Deletions cut 0 bases from V and 2 bases from J, with 8 bases between. The CDR3 has 15 amino acids. CDR3 loop: CASSLAGETYNEQFF. The CDR3 DNA is TGTGCCAGCAGCTTAGCGGGAGAAACCTACAATGAGCAGTTCTTC.

This chain joins TRBV30 and TRBJ2-7; 7 positions agree with TRBD1. The J segment lost 2 bases and the V segment lost 3 bases, leaving 4 bases of the junction unmatched. This CDR3 contains 13 residues. Germline V gene sequence: CDR1 GTSNPN, CDR2 SVGIG (reference sequence). CDR3 nucleotides: TGTGCCTGGAGGGGACAGAGTACCTACGAGCAGTACTTC. Amino acids: CAWRGQSTYEQYF.

The rearrangement links TRBV30 to TRBJ1-5; no reliable D call. The germline V and J ends were trimmed by 2 bases and 0 bases, with 14 bases remaining between them. The CDR3 has 16 residues. Germline lookup yields CDR1 GTSNPN and CDR2 SVGIG (reference sequence). This CDR3 is CAWSIGSGLSNQPQHF. The CDR3 nucleotides read TGTGCCTGGAGTATAGGGTCAGGACTTAGCAATCAGCCCCAGCATTTT.

CDR3 amino acids: CASRDMIQGEETQYF. The DNA for the CDR3 is TGTGCCAGCAGGGACATGATACAAGGCGAAGAGACCCAGTACTTC. The chain combines TRBV28 with TRBJ2-5; possible D gene TRBD1, 5 bases. Germline CDR1 reads MDHEN; CDR2 reads SYDVKM. CDR3 length equals 15 residues. Trimming took off 6 bases at V and 3 bases at J, with 17 bases between the two ends.

This clone has a handful of counts. J is TRBJ1-2 and V is TRBV5-4, with D perhaps TRBD1 (6 bases). Trimming stripped 4 bases from V and 7 bases from J, with 17 bases between. Germline CDR1 is SGHNT and CDR2 is YYREEE (reference sequence). The CDR3 is made up of 14 amino acids. The CDR3 is CASSQYTGLGGYTF. CDR3 nucleotide sequence: TGTGCCAGCAGCCAATATACAGGGTTGGGTGGCTACACCTTC.

In the case of this clone: Compared with germline, one end of the junction differs, possibly owing to a read error. The sample holds other DNA sequences that translate to the same CDR3. The chain recombines TRBV5-1 with TRBJ2-2; D is possibly TRBD1 (6 bases). The germline V gene encodes CDR1 SGHRS and CDR2 YFSETQ. The CDR3 spans 16 residues. CDR3 loop: CASSLDGGPGTGELFF. The DNA of the CDR3 is TGCGCCAGCAGCTTGGATGGGGGCCCGGGCACCGGAGAGCTGTTTTTT.

The rearrangement uses TRBV30 and TRBJ1-1, with D tentatively TRBD1 (6 bases). CDR1 and CDR2 from the germline V gene are GTSNPN and SVGIG (reference sequence). Deletions cut 6 bases from V and 4 bases from J, with 15 bases between. The CDR3 length is 13 residues. In DNA, the CDR3 is TGTGCCTGTCGGCCAGGGGAATTCACTGAAGCTTTCTTT. Translating it yields CACRPGEFTEAFF.

CDR3 region: CASSLLAGDPETQYF. CDR3 coding DNA: TGCGCCAGCAGCTTACTAGCGGGAGACCCAGAGACCCAGTACTTC. The chain recombines TRBV5-1 with TRBJ2-5; 11 bases align to TRBD2. The length of the CDR3 is 15 residues. Losses at the gene ends were 2 bases for V and 4 bases for J; bases not matched to a gene: 4. Germline V lookup: CDR1 SGHRS, CDR2 YFSETQ.

This chain connects TRBV27 to TRBJ1-5, with 9 nucleotides matching TRBD1. The CDR3 sequence is 15 residues long. Germline lookup yields CDR1 MNHEY and CDR2 SMNVEV (reference sequence). The ends lost 1 base at V and 5 bases at J; junction bases unmatched: 3. Written as DNA, the CDR3 is TGTGCCAGCAGTTTATATAGGACAGGGGATCAGCCCCAGCATTTT. Its protein product is CASSLYRTGDQPQHF.

This clone was observed once. The chain uses TRBV10-3 and TRBJ2-2, with D possibly matching TRBD1 (6 bases). The germline V gene encodes CDR1 ENHRY and CDR2 SYGVKD. Trimming shortened V by 3 bases and J by 0 bases, and 11 bases separated the two germline ends. The CDR3 runs 16 residues. The CDR3 reads CAISDPRDTNTGELFF. Written as DNA, the CDR3 is TGTGCCATCAGTGATCCCCGGGACACGAACACCGGGGAGCTGTTTTTT.

The chain joins TRBV7-3 to TRBJ1-6; D is undetermined. There are 13 residues in the CDR3. V dropped 7 bases and J dropped 7 bases, with 11 bases sitting between them. CDR1 SGHTA and CDR2 FQGTGA come from the germline V gene. CDR3 coding DNA: TGTGCCAGCAACCTAGGCGGGAATTCACCCCTCCACTTT. As protein: CASNLGGNSPLHF.

The V and J genes are TRBV5-4 and TRBJ1-2, with TRBD1 as a possible D gene (5 bases). This CDR3 has 14 residues. Germline values: CDR1 SGHNT, CDR2 YYREEE (reference sequence). With 4 bases removed from V and 8 bases from J, the gap between germline ends came to 18 bases. The DNA for the CDR3 is TGTGCCAGCAGCAGCAGACAGAGATTGAGCGGCTACACCTTC. Its protein product is CASSSRQRLSGYTF.

With regard to this clone: Other DNA sequences in this specimen translate into the identical CDR3. The chain couples TRBV6-1 to TRBJ2-7; 9 bases match TRBD1. Germline-derived CDR1 and CDR2 are MNHNS and SASEGT. Germline trimming cut 9 bases from V and 3 bases from J; bases unmatched to any gene: 6. This CDR3 has 13 amino acids. This CDR3 is CASTGTGLYEQYF. In DNA form, the CDR3 reads TGTGCCAGTACCGGGACAGGGCTCTACGAGCAGTACTTC.

The chain employs TRBV19 and TRBJ2-5, with 8 bases aligning to TRBD1. V gave up 7 bases and J gave up 5 bases; unmatched junction bases: 9. There are 14 residues in the CDR3. The germline V gene encodes CDR1 LNHDA and CDR2 SQIVND (reference sequence). The chain's CDR3 is CASMDRALGETQYF. Written as DNA, the CDR3 is TGTGCCAGTATGGACAGGGCCCTCGGCGAGACCCAGTACTTC. Looking up the rest from reference TRBV19 and TRBJ2-5 gives the full variable domain: DGGITQSPKYLFRKEGQNVTLSCEQNLNHDAMYWYRQDPGQGLRLIYYSQIVNDFQKGDIAEGYSVSREKKESFPLTVTSAQKNPTAFYLCASMDRALGETQYFGPGTRLLVL.